This T cell receptor (beta chain) came from a study of T cell repertoires in cytomegalovirus infection. Study results and caveats: HLA-C-restricted TCR beta clonotypes specific for CMV led the ex vivo response.

The CDR3 consists of 18 residues. The ends were cut back, 7 bases at V and 0 bases at J, with 19 bases in the middle. From germline, CDR1 is LNHDA and CDR2 SQIVND (reference sequence). TCRdb re-derived calls from the reads in MiXCR, one entry per CDR3 protein. The sample has 500,000 to 600,000 distinct CDR3 sequences; 15% to 20% are singletons. This clonotype has only one observation. As yet, its antigen is unknown. Sequencing was done on a sample of CD8+ T cells from PBMCs. The gene calls are TRBV19 and TRBJ2-6, with D perhaps TRBD2 (5 bases). The receptor was derived from a human donor in good health (CMV status not recorded). Some clones in this sample may be carry-over from other donors' samples. The CDR3 sequence: CASTPWTGDCSGANVLTF. The CDR3 DNA sequence: TGTGCCAGTACCCCCTGGACTGGAGATTGCTCTGGGGCCAACGTCCTGACTTTC.